This entry lists 14 T cell receptor beta chains sequenced from one sample in a study of long-term antiretroviral therapy in people with HIV (dated 2022 in TCRdb). The immunoSEQ hsTCRB v3.0 assay was used at survey level resolution for TRB variable region sequencing. TCRdb carries this immuneACCESS record with in-frame sequences only. Its versions omit some clonotypes, under half of them owing to an unresolved V gene in the studies checked, with the rest unexplained. Across this sample there are fewer than 20,000 clones, with approximately 78% seen only once. The top ten clones comprise more than 15% of the sample. Source: unsorted PBMCs, taken 0.6 years after starting antiretroviral therapy. The origin of the receptors is a woman between 18 and 29 years old with HIV.

As concerns this clone: The sample carries other DNA sequences with the same CDR3. V usage is TRBV5-1 and J usage is TRBJ2-7; a weak D match, TRBD2 (6 bases). Germline V gene sequence: CDR1 SGHRS, CDR2 YFSETQ. The CDR3 covers 12 residues. V was trimmed by 0 bases and J by 5 bases, leaving 6 bases between them. CDR3 coding DNA: TGCGCCAGCAGCTTGGCGGGAGACGAGCAGTACTTC. Its protein is CASSLAGDEQYF.

This chain joins TRBV2 and TRBJ2-2; D unclear. In germline, CDR1 is SNHLY, CDR2 FYNNEI. The CDR3 consists of 12 residues. Trimming left V 7 bases short and J 7 bases short, with 10 bases between. CDR3 protein: CASNILVGELFF. The CDR3 DNA reads TGTGCCAGCAACATACTCGTCGGGGAGCTGTTTTTT.

The chain uses TRBV28 and TRBJ1-4; 8 bases are a match to TRBD1. The V and J ends lost 2 bases and 8 bases, in that order; junction bases with no gene match: 4. Per the germline V gene, CDR1 is MDHEN and CDR2 is SYDVKM. The CDR3 has 14 residues. CDR3 DNA sequence: TGTGCCAGCAGTTTAGCACAGGGGGGAGAAAAACTGTTTTTT. Protein: CASSLAQGGEKLFF.

The genes are TRBV2 and TRBJ1-6; TRBD1 aligns across 7 bases. Germline loops: CDR1 SNHLY, CDR2 FYNNEI. The CDR3 is 14 amino acids. Trimming removed 3 bases from V and 9 bases from J; junction bases left unmatched: 5. For the CDR3, the DNA is TGTGCCAGCAGTGAGAGACAGGGCGGTTCACCCCTCCACTTT. Translated, it gives CASSERQGGSPLHF.

This chain connects TRBV19 to TRBJ1-5, with D uncertain. The germline gives CDR1 LNHDA, CDR2 SQIVND (reference sequence). Deletions cut 5 bases from V and 6 bases from J, with 11 bases between. CDR3 length equals 13 residues. The CDR3: CASSFEPFQPQHF. DNA for the CDR3: TGTGCCAGTAGTTTCGAGCCCTTTCAGCCCCAGCATTTT.

This chain links TRBV28 with TRBJ2-2, with D hard to call. The germline gives CDR1 MDHEN, CDR2 SYDVKM. The CDR3 loop spans 12 amino acids. V was cut by 6 bases and J by 2 bases, with 4 bases left in between. CDR3 residues: CASRGNTGELFF. CDR3 DNA: TGTGCCAGCAGGGGCAACACCGGGGAGCTGTTTTTT.

The chain uses TRBV28 and TRBJ2-7; no definite D call. This CDR3 has 13 residues. The germline CDR1 and CDR2 sequences are MDHEN and SYDVKM. The V and J ends lost 3 bases and 7 bases respectively, with 13 bases between them. The CDR3 DNA sequence: TGTGCCAGCAGTTTCTCCTCCGATCTGGAGCAGTACTTC. This sequence encodes CASSFSSDLEQYF.

The V gene is TRBV9, the J gene TRBJ2-3, with D perhaps TRBD2 (6 bases). Per germline, CDR1 SGDLS and CDR2 YYNGEE. V gave up 0 bases and J gave up 0 bases, with 8 bases separating them. The CDR3 spans 15 residues. Here the CDR3 reads CASSVAGGSTDTQYF. DNA for the CDR3: TGTGCCAGCAGCGTAGCCGGGGGAAGCACAGATACGCAGTATTTT.

V gene TRBV4-2 combines with J gene TRBJ1-2; perhaps TRBD1 as D (5 bases). V was pared by 0 bases and J by 9 bases, with 17 bases between. This CDR3 comprises 15 residues. The germline gives CDR1 LGHNA, CDR2 YNFKEQ. The CDR3 sequence is CASSQDRLQGTSYTF. In DNA form, the CDR3 reads TGTGCCAGCAGCCAAGATCGGTTGCAGGGAACTAGCTACACCTTC.

CDR3 in amino acids: CASSQDRQSSYNSPLHF. CDR3 sequence (DNA): TGTGCCAGTAGCCAGGACAGGCAGAGCTCCTATAATTCACCCCTCCACTTT. V is TRBV19 and J is TRBJ1-6; 7 nucleotides align to TRBD1. Germline V gene lookup returns CDR1 LNHDA and CDR2 SQIVND (reference sequence). This CDR3 comprises 17 residues. With V trimmed by 6 bases and J by 0 bases, 8 bases remained unmatched.

The chain joins TRBV7-9 to TRBJ1-1, with D possibly matching TRBD1 (5 bases). V was pared by 7 bases and J by 1 base, with 13 bases between. The CDR3 extends over 14 amino acids. The germline V gene has CDR1 SEHNR and CDR2 FQNEAQ (reference sequence). CDR3 bases: TGTGCCAGCACCTCGGGGCAGGGGAACACTGAAGCTTTCTTT. It yields the protein CASTSGQGNTEAFF.

The chain combines TRBV5-4 with TRBJ1-1, with 7 bases matching TRBD1. CDR3 length equals 16 residues. The germline V gene has CDR1 SGHNT and CDR2 YYREEE (reference sequence). The V segment lost 3 bases and the J segment 1 base; nucleotides outside the gene matches: 9. In DNA form, the CDR3 reads TGTGCCAGCAGCTCGCCCCGACAGGGAGCGAACACTGAAGCTTTCTTT. Residues: CASSSPRQGANTEAFF.

This clone has only a few counts. The chain has TRBV15 and TRBJ1-5; tentative D call: TRBD1 (5 bases). This CDR3 has 14 amino acids. Between the trimmed V and J ends, which lost 3 bases and 4 bases, there was a span of 10 bases. Per the germline V gene, CDR1 is LNHNV and CDR2 is YYDKDF (reference sequence). In nucleotides, the CDR3 is TGTGCCACCAGCAGGATTCAGGGAAATCAGCCCCAGCATTTT. It is translated as CATSRIQGNQPQHF.

This chain links TRBV11-2 with TRBJ2-7; 9 nucleotides match TRBD2. The CDR3 loop spans 14 amino acids. V was clipped by 5 bases and J by 6 bases; unmatched bases: 8. Germline loops: CDR1 SGHAT, CDR2 FQNNGV. CDR3 amino acids: CASSPIAGVGEQYF. CDR3 sequence (DNA): TGTGCCAGCAGCCCCATAGCGGGAGTGGGCGAGCAGTACTTC.